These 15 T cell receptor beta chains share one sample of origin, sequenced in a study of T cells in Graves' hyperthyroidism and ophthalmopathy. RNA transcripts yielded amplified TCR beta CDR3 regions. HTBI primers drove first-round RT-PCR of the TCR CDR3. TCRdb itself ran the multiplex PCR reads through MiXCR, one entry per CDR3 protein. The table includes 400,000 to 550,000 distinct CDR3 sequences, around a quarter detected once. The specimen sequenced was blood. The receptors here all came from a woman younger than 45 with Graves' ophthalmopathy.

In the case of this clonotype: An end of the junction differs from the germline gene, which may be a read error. The CDR3 DNA sequence: TGTGCCAGCAGCTCGGGGGGGACAGCGAACTATGGCTACGCCTTC. Translating it yields CASSSGGTANYGYAF. The chain links TRBV7-2 to TRBJ1-2, with TRBD1 matching 7 bases. Germline-derived CDR1 and CDR2 are SGHTA and FQGNSA. The CDR3 is made up of 15 amino acids.

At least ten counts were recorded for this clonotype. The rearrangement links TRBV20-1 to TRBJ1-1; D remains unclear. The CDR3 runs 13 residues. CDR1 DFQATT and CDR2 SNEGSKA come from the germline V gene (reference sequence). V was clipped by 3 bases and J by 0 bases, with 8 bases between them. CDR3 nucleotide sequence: TGCAGTGCTAGTACAAGGATGAACACTGAAGCTTTCTTT. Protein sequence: CSASTRMNTEAFF.

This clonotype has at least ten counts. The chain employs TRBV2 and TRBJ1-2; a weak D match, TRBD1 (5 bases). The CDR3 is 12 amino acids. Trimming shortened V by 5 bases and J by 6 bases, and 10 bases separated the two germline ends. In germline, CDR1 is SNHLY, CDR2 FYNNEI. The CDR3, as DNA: TGTGCCAGCAGTCAGGGTGTGAATGGCTACACCTTC. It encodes CASSQGVNGYTF.

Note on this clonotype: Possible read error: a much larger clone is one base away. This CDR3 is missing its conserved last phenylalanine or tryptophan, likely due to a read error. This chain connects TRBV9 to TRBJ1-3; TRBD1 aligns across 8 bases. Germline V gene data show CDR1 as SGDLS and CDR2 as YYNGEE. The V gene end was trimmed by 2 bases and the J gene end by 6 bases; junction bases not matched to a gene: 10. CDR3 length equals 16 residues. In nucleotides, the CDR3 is TGTGCCAGCAGCGTTGGGATGGGACAGGTGGCAAACACCATATATTAT. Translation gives CASSVGMGQVANTIYY.

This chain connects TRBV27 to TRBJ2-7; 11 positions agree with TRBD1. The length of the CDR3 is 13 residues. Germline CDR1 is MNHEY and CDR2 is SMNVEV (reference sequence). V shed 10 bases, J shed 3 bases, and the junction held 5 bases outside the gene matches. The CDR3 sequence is CATPGTGGYEQYF. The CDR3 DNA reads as TGTGCCACCCCCGGGACAGGGGGCTACGAGCAGTACTTC.

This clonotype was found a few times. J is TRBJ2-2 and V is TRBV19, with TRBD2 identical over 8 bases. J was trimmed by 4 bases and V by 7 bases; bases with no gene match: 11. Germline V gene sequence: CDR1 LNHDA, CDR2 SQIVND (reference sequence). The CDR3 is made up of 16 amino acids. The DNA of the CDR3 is TGTGCCAGTAAAGGTGACGGGGGGGCTTTCACCGGGGAGCTGTTTTTT. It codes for CASKGDGGAFTGELFF. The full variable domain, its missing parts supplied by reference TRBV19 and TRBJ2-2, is DGGITQSPKYLFRKEGQNVTLSCEQNLNHDAMYWYRQDPGQGLRLIYYSQIVNDFQKGDIAEGYSVSREKKESFPLTVTSAQKNPTAFYLCASKGDGGAFTGELFFGEGSRLTVL.

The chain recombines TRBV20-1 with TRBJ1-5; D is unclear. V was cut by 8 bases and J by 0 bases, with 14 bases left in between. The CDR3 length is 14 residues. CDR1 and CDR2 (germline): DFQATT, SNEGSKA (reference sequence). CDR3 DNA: TGCAGTTCCTCCGCCGGAAATAGCAATCAGCCCCAGCATTTT. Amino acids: CSSSAGNSNQPQHF.

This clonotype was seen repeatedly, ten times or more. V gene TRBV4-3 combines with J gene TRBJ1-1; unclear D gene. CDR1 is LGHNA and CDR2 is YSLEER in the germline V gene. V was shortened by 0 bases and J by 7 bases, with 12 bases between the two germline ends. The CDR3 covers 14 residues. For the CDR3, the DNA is TGCGCCAGCAGCCAAGATTTAGGGCAGTATGAAGCTTTCTTT. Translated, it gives CASSQDLGQYEAFF.

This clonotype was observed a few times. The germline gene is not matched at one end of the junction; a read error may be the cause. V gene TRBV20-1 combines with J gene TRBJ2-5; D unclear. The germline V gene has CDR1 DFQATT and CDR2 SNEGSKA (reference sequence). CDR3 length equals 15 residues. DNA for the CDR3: TGCGGTGCTAGTAGGAAGGGCGGTTCCCAAGAGACCCAGTACTTC. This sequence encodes CGASRKGGSQETQYF.

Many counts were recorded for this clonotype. CDR3: CASSEGTGLPYEQYF. DNA of the CDR3: TGCGCCAGCAGTGAAGGGACAGGCCTACCCTACGAGCAGTACTTC. This chain uses TRBV10-1 with TRBJ2-7, with TRBD1 identical over 8 bases. This CDR3 contains 15 residues. The trim removed 3 bases at V and 2 bases at J, leaving 6 bases unmatched. CDR1 and CDR2 (germline): WNHNN, SYGVQD (reference sequence).

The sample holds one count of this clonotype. The CDR3 region is CASSHGGVGAYEQYF. CDR3 bases: TGTGCCAGCAGCCATGGAGGAGTGGGGGCCTACGAGCAGTACTTC. The gene calls are TRBV14 and TRBJ2-7; either TRBD1 or TRBD2 may supply D (5 bases each). Per the germline V gene, CDR1 is SGHDN and CDR2 is FVKESK. The CDR3 sequence is 15 residues long. The V end lost 3 bases, the J end lost 2 bases, and 14 bases lay between the germline ends. The full variable domain, rest sourced from reference TRBV14 and TRBJ2-7, is EAGVTQFPSHSVIEKGQTVTLRCDPISGHDNLYWYRRVMGKEIKFLLHFVKESKQDESGMPNNRFLAERTGGTYSTLKVQPAELEDSGVYFCASSHGGVGAYEQYFGPGTRLTVT.

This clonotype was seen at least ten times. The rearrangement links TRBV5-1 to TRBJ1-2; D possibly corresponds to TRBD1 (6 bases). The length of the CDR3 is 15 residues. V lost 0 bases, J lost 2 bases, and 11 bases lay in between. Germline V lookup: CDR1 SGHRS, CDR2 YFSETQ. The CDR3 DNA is TGCGCCAGCAGCTTGGATGGGGGCAGGAACTATGGCTACACCTTC. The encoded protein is CASSLDGGRNYGYTF. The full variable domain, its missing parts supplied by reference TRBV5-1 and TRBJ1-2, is KAGVTQTPRYLIKTRGQQVTLSCSPISGHRSVSWYQQTPGQGLQFLFEYFSETQRNKGNFPGRFSGRQFSNSRSEMNVSTLELGDSALYLCASSLDGGRNYGYTFGSGTRLTVV.

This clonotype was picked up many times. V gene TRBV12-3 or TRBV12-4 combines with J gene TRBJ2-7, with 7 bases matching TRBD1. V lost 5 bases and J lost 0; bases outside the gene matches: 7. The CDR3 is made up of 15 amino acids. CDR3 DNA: TGTGCCAGCAGTCAAGAAAGGGACAGCTCCTACGAGCAGTACTTC. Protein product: CASSQERDSSYEQYF.

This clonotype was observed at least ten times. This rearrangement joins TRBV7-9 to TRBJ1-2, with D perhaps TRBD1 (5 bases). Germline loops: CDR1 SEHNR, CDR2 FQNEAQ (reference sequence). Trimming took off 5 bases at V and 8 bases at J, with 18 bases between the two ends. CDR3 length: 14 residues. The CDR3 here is CASSHAGRGYGYTF. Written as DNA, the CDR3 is TGTGCCAGCAGCCACGCCGGTAGGGGTTACGGCTACACCTTC. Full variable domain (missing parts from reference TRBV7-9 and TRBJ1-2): DTGVSQNPRHKITKRGQNVTFRCDPISEHNRLYWYRQTLGQGPEFLTYFQNEAQLEKSRLLSDRFSAERPKGSFSTLEIQRTEQGDSAMYLCASSHAGRGYGYTFGSGTRLTVV.

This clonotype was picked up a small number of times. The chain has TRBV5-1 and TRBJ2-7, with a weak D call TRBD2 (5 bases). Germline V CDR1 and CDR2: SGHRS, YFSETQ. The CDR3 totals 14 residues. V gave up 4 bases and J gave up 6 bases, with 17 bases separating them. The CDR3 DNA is TGCGCCAGCAGCAGAGCTCATTCTAGCTCCGAGCAGTACTTC. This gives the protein CASSRAHSSSEQYF.